The clone carrying this TCR beta chain was detected once. This record comes from a study of cytomegalovirus exposure and HLA in healthy donors. Sequencing used immunoSEQ multiplex PCR; TCRdb keeps in-frame clones, though not all of them. The sample contains about 250,000 clones, approximately 90% of which appear only once. A roughly 120-subject validation cohort, separate from the approximately 610-subject first cohort, supplied the donors. The TCR originated in a man younger than 30 in good health and CMV-seronegative. The specimen was PBMCs.

The CDR3 DNA reads as TGTGCCAGCAAGCGATCGTCCTCAGGGACTCGGATGTTTTTT. This gives the protein CASKRSSSGTRMFF. The chain employs TRBV28 and TRBJ1-4; D may be TRBD1 (5 bases). CDR1 is MDHEN, CDR2 SYDVKM, per germline. V was trimmed by 7 bases and J by 15 bases, leaving 24 bases between them. This CDR3 is built from 14 residues.